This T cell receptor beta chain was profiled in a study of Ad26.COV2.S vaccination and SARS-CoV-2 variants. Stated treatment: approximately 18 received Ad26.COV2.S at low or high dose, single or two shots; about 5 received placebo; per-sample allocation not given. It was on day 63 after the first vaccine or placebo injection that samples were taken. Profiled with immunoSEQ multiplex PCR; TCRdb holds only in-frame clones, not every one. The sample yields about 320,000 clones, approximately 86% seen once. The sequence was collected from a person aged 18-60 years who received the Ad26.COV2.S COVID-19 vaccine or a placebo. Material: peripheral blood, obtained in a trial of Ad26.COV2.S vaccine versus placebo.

The CDR3 protein is CASRPPGQGSGDYGYTF. CDR3 DNA: TGTGCCAGCAGACCACCGGGACAGGGGTCCGGGGACTATGGCTACACCTTC. The V gene is TRBV3-1 (or the pseudogene TRBV3-2), the J gene TRBJ1-2; TRBD1 matches 10 bases. V dropped 6 bases and J dropped 3; count of bases not matched to a gene: 13. The CDR3 totals 17 residues. Per germline, CDR1 LGHDT and CDR2 YNNKEL (reference sequence).